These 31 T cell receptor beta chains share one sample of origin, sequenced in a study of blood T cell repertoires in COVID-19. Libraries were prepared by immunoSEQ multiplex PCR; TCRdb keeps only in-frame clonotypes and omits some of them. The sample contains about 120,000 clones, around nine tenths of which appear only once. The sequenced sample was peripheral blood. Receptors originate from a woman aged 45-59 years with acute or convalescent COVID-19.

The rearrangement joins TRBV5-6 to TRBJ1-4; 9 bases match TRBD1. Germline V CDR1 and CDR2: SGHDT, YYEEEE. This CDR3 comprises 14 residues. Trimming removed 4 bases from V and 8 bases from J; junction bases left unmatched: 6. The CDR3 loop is CASSLDRGAEKLFF. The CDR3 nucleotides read TGTGCCAGCAGCCTGGACAGGGGTGCAGAAAAACTGTTTTTT.

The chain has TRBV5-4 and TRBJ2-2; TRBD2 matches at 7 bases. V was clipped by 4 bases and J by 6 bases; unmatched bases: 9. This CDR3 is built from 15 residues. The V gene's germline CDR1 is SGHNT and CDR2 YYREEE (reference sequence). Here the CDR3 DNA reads TGTGCCAGCAGCGCCCGCGGGAGTAGGGCCGGGGAGCTGTTTTTT. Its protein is CASSARGSRAGELFF.

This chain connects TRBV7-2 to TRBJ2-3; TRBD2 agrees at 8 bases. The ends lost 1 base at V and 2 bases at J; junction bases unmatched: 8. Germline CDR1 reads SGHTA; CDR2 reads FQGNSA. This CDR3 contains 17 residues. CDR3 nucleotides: TGTGCCAGCAGCTTAGTTCTGGCGGGGGGCCCCACAGATACGCAGTATTTT. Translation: CASSLVLAGGPTDTQYF.

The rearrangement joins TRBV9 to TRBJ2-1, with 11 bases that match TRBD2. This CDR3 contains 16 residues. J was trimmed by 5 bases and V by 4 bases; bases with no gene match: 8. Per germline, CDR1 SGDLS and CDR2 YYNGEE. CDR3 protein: CASSPERLAGHNEQFF. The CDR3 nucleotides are TGTGCCAGCAGCCCGGAACGACTAGCGGGACACAATGAGCAGTTCTTC.

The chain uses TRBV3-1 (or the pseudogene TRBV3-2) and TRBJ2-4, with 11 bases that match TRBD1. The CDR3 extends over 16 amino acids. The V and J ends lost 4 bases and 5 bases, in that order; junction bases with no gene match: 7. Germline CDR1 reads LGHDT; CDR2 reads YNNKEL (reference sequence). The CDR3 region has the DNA TGTGCCAGCAGCCCCCAGGACAGGGGGCCTGAAAACATTCAGTACTTC. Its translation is CASSPQDRGPENIQYF.

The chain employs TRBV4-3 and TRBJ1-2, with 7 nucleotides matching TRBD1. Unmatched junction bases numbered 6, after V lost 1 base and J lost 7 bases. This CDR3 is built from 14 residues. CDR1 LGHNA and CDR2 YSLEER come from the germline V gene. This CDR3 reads CASSQVTGRIGYTF. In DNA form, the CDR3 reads TGCGCCAGCAGCCAAGTGACAGGGAGAATTGGCTACACCTTC.

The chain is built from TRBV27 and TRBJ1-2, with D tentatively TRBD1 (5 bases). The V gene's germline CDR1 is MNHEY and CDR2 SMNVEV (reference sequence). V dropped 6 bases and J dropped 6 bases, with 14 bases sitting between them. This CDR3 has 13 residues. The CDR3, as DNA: TGTGCCAGCAGCACCATTGGGGGGAATGGCTACACCTTC. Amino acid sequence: CASSTIGGNGYTF.

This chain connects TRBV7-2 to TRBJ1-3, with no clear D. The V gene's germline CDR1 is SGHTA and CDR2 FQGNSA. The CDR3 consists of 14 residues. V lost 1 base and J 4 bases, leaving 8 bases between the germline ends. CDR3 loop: CASSLGLLGNTIYF. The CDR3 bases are TGTGCCAGCAGCTTAGGACTTCTGGGAAACACCATATATTTT.

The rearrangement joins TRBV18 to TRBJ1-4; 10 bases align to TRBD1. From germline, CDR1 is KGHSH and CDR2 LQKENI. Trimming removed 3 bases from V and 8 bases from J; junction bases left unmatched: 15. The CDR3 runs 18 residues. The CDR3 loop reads CASSPQLLTGTGEEKLFF. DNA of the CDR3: TGTGCCAGCTCACCCCAACTGCTTACCGGGACAGGGGAAGAAAAACTGTTTTTT.

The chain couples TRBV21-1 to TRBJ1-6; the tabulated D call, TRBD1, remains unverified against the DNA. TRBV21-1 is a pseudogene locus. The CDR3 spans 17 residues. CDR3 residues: CASKSQQGSSYNSPLHF. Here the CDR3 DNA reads TGTGCCAGCAAGTCTCAACAGGGGAGCTCCTATAATTCACCCCTCCACTTT.

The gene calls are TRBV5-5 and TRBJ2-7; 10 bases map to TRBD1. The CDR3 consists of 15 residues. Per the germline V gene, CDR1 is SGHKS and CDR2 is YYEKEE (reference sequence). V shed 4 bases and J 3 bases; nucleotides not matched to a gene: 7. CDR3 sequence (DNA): TGTGCCAGCAGCACCCAGACAGGGGGCGGCTACGAGCAGTACTTC. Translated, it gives CASSTQTGGGYEQYF.

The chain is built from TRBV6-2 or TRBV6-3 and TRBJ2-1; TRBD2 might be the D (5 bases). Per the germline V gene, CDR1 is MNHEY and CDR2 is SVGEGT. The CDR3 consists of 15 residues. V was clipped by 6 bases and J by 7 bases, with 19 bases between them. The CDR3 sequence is CASSKLRSANNEQFF. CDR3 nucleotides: TGTGCCAGCAGCAAGCTTCGTAGCGCCAATAATGAGCAGTTCTTC.

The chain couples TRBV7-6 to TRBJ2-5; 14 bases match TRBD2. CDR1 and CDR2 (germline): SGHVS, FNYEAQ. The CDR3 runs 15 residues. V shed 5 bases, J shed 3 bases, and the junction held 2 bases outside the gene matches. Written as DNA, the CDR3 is TGTGCCAGCAGCCCGGGACTAGCGGGGGAAGAGACCCAGTACTTC. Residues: CASSPGLAGEETQYF.

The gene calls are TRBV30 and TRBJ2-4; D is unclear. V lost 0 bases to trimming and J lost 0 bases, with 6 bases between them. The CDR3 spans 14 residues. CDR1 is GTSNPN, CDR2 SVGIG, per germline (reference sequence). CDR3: CAWSVGGAKNIQYF. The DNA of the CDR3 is TGTGCCTGGAGTGTCGGCGGAGCCAAAAACATTCAGTACTTC. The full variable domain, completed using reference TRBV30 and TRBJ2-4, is SQTIHQWPATLVQPVGSPLSLECTVEGTSNPNLYWYRQAAGRGLQLLFYSVGIGQISSEVPQNLSASRPQDRQFILSSKKLLLSDSGFYLCAWSVGGAKNIQYFGAGTRLSVL.

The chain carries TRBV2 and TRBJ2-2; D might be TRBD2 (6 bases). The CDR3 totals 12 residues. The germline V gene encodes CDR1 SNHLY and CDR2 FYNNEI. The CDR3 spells CAFGGNTGELFF. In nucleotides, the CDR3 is TGTGCATTCGGGGGGAACACCGGGGAGCTGTTTTTT.

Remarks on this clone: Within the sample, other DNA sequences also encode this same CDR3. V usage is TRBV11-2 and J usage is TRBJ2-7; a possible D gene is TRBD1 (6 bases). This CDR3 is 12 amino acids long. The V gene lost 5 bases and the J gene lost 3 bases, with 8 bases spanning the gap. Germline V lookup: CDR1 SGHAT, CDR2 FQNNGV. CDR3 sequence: CASSPTGYEQYF. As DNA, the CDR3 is TGTGCCAGCAGCCCGACAGGCTACGAGCAGTACTTC.

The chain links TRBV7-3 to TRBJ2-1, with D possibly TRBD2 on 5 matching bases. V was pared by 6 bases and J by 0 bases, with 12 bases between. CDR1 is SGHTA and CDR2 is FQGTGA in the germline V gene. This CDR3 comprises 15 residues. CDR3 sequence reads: CASSEGPSSYNEQFF. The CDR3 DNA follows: TGTGCCAGCAGTGAGGGTCCCAGCTCCTACAATGAGCAGTTCTTC.

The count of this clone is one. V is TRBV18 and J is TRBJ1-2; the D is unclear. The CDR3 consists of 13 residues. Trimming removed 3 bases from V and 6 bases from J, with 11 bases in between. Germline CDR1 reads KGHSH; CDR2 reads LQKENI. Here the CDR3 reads CASSPPFTDGYTF. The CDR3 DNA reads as TGTGCCAGCTCACCCCCATTTACGGATGGCTACACCTTC.

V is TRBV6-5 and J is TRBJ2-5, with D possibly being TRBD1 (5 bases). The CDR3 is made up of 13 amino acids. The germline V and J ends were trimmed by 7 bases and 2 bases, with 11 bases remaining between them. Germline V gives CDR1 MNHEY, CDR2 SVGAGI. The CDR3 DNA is TGTGCCAGCATGAGGCAGGGACAAGAGACCCAGTACTTC. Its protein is CASMRQGQETQYF.

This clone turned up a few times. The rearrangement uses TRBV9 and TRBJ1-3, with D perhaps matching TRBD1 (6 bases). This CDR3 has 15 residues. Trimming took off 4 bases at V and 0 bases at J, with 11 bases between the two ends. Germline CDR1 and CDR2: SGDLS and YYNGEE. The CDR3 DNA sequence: TGTGCCAGCAGCTTGGGGGCCTACTCTGGAAACACCATATATTTT. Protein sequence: CASSLGAYSGNTIYF. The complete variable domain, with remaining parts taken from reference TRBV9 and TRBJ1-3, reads DSGVTQTPKHLITATGQRVTLRCSPRSGDLSVYWYQQSLDQGLQFLIQYYNGEERAKGNILERFSAQQFPDLHSELNLSSLELGDSALYFCASSLGAYSGNTIYFGEGSWLTVV.

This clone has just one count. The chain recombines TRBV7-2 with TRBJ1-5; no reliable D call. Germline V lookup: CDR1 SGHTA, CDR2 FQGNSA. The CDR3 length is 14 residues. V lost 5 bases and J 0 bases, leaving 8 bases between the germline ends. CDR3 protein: CASSEPYSNQPQHF. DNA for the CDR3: TGTGCCAGCAGCGAGCCATATAGCAATCAGCCCCAGCATTTT.

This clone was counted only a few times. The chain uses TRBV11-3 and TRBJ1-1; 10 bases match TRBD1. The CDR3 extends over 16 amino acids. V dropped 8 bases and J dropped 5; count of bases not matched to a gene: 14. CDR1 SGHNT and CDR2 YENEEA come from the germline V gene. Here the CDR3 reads CASAKGTGTGVTEAFF. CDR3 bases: TGTGCCAGCGCAAAGGGAACCGGGACAGGGGTAACTGAAGCTTTCTTT.

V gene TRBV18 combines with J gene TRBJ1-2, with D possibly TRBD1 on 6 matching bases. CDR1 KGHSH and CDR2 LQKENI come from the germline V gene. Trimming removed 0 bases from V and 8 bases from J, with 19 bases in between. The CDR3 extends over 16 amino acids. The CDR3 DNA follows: TGTGCCAGCTCACCACCGCGGACAGACTTCTGGGGGGGCTACACCTTC. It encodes CASSPPRTDFWGGYTF.

For the CDR3, the DNA is TGTGCCACCAGTGACCCCCCACTAGCGGGGCAGTATTTT. This encodes CATSDPPLAGQYF. V usage is TRBV24-1 and J usage is TRBJ2-3, with TRBD2 matching 9 bases. Germline V gene lookup returns CDR1 KGHDR and CDR2 SFDVKD. The CDR3 has 13 residues. V lost 4 bases and J lost 11; bases outside the gene matches: 6.

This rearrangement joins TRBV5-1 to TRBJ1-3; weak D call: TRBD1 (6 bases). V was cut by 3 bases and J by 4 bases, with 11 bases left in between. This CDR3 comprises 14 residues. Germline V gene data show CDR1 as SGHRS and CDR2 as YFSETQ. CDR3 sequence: CASSSGTLGNTIYF. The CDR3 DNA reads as TGCGCCAGCAGCTCCGGGACACTAGGAAACACCATATATTTT.

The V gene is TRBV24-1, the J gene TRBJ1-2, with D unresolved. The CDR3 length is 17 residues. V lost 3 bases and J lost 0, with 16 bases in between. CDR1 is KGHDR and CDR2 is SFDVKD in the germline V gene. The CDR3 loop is CATSDGVSLGANYGYTF. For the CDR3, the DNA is TGTGCCACCAGTGATGGAGTATCCCTGGGAGCTAACTATGGCTACACCTTC.

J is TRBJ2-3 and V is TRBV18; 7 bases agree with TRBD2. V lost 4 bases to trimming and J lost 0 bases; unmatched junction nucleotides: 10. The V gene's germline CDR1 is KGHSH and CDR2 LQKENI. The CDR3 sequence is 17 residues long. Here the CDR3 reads CASSLQVLATSTDTQYF. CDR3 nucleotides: TGTGCCAGCTCACTCCAGGTACTAGCGACTAGCACAGATACGCAGTATTTT.

The CDR3 DNA reads TGCGCCAGCAGCCAAGACTGGAAAGGGACAGTGATAAGCGAGAACACCGGGGAGCTGTTTTTT. This translates into CASSQDWKGTVISENTGELFF. The chain joins TRBV4-3 to TRBJ2-2; 7 nucleotides line up with TRBD1. Germline CDR1 is LGHNA and CDR2 is YSLEER. The junction had 17 bases not matched to a gene; V was cut back by 0 bases and J by 1 base. CDR3 length equals 21 residues.

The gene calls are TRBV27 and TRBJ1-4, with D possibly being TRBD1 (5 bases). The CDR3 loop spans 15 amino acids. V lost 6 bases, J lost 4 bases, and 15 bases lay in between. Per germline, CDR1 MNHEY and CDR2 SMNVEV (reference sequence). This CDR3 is CASSSRVVSNEKLFF. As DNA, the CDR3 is TGTGCCAGCAGCTCCAGGGTCGTCAGTAATGAAAAACTGTTTTTT.

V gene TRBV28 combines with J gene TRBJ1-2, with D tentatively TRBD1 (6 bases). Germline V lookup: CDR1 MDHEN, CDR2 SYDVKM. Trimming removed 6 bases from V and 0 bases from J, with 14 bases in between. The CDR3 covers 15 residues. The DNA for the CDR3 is TGTGCCAGCAGGGGAGGGACACTTGCTAACTATGGCTACACCTTC. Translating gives CASRGGTLANYGYTF.

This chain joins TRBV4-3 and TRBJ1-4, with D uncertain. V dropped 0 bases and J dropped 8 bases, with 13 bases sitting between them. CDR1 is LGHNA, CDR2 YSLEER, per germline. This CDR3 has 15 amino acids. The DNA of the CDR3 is TGCGCCAGCAGCCAAGATTGGACTGAGTGGGAAAAACTGTTTTTT. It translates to CASSQDWTEWEKLFF.